A selection of T cell receptor beta chains follows, all from one sample in a study of cytomegalovirus exposure and HLA in healthy donors. Assay: immunoSEQ multiplex PCR; the TCRdb copy retains only in-frame clones and omits some. Of more than 150,000 clones in the sample, over 80% were seen once. The material sequenced was PBMCs. Receptors were obtained from a woman aged 18-35 years in good health and CMV-seronegative. The CDR3 runs from the conserved cysteine through the conserved F or W. The D gene is left open where the match is weak. Only some rows state a clone size, as once, few, many or a class for expanded clones.

>.|.|TRBJ1-2|TRBV5-1
TGCGCCAGCAGCACCCAGATGACAGGCTATGGCTACACCTTC
CASSTQMTGYGYTF
>.|TRBD1|TRBJ1-2|TRBV19
TGTGCCAGTACCCCGGGACAGGGGGTTTACTGGGATGGCTACACCTTC
CASTPGQGVYWDGYTF
>.|TRBD1|TRBJ2-7|TRBV5-1
TGCGCCAGCAGCTTGGGGAGGACAGGGGCCTACGAGCAGTACTTC
CASSLGRTGAYEQYF
>.|.|TRBJ1-2|TRBV27
TGTGCCAGCCGCCCACGGGGGTGGGGTAACTATGGCTACACCTTC
CASRPRGWGNYGYTF
>.|.|TRBJ2-7|TRBV7-9
TGTTCCAGCAGCTTAGATGGGGGCCCCAGATCCTACGAGCAGTACTTC
CSSSLDGGPRSYEQYF
>once|.|TRBJ1-4|TRBV6-1
TGTGCCAGCAGTGAAGAACAGGGAACAGGTGCCGAAAAACTGTTTTTT
CASSEEQGTGAEKLFF
>.|TRBD1|TRBJ1-2|TRBV5-1
TGCGCCAGCAGCTTGGTTGGGACAGCTGACTATGGCTACACCTTC
CASSLVGTADYGYTF
>.|.|TRBJ2-2|TRBV6-5
TGTGCCAGCAGAGGACAAAGGACACCCACCGGGGAGCTGTTTTTT
CASRGQRTPTGELFF
>.|.|TRBJ1-2|TRBV28
TGTGCCTACCAGAGGATGGGTGTCGGCTACACCTTC
CAYQRMGVGYTF
>.|TRBD2|TRBJ2-2|TRBV11-2
TGTGCCAGCAGCTCACTAGCGGGGGGCATCCTGAACACCGGGGAGCTGTTTTTT
CASSSLAGGILNTGELFF
>.|TRBD1|TRBJ2-7|TRBV4-1
TGCGCCAGCAGCCAACCGGGACAGGGGATCTACGAGCAGTACTTC
CASSQPGQGIYEQYF
>.|.|TRBJ1-4|TRBV6-5
TGTGCCAGCAGTCCCAGGGGTTTTAATGAAAAACTGTTTTTT
CASSPRGFNEKLFF
>.|TRBD1|TRBJ1-2|TRBV19
TGTGCCAGTAGTGACAGGGTTCATGGCTACACCTTC
CASSDRVHGYTF
>once|TRBD1|TRBJ2-5|TRBV5-1
TGCGCCAGCAGCCCGTGGGGACAGGGGGATTCTTGGACCCAGTACTTC
CASSPWGQGDSWTQYF
>.|.|TRBJ2-5|TRBV11-2
TGTGCCAGCAGCTTAGACCTCTTGAGGAAAGAGACCCAGTACTTC
CASSLDLLRKETQYF
>.|.|TRBJ2-5|TRBV29-1
TGCAGCGTTGTGGTTAGCCGGATGCCCCAGTACTTC
CSVVVSRMPQYF
>.|.|TRBJ1-1|TRBV6-6
TGTGCCAGCAGTTACTCGAGCGGTGAAGCTTTCTTT
CASSYSSGEAFF
>.|.|TRBJ1-5|TRBV2
TGTGCCAGCAGTGGTGGGAGCCTGACCCTTGATCAGCCCCAGCATTTT
CASSGGSLTLDQPQHF
>.|TRBD2|TRBJ2-5|TRBV28
TGTGCCAGCAGCCTAACTAGCGGGGGACAAGAGACCCAGTACTTC
CASSLTSGGQETQYF
>.|TRBD1|TRBJ2-5|TRBV28
TGTGCCAGCAGCCACAGGGGATTACGAGAGACCCAGTACTTC
CASSHRGLRETQYF
>.|TRBD2|TRBJ2-7|TRBV4-1
TGCGCCAGCAGCCATGCCATTAACGGGGGGGGACGAGAGTACGAGCAGTACTTC
CASSHAINGGGREYEQYF
>.|.|TRBJ1-5|TRBV2
TGTGCCAGCAGTCCCAGACAGACACTCAATCAGCCCCAGCATTTT
CASSPRQTLNQPQHF
>.|.|TRBJ1-4|TRBV4-1
TGCGCCAGCAGCCGAGGCTCCCCGGCGGGCACGGATCCGGTGGACTTT
CASSRGSPAGTDPVDF
>.|.|TRBJ2-3|TRBV11-3
TGTGCCAGCAGCTTAGACAGGGCCACAGAGACGCAGTATTTT
CASSLDRATETQYF
>.|.|TRBJ2-3|TRBV6-4
TGTGCCAGCAGTGCGACGGGAAATGTGGATACGCAGTATTTT
CASSATGNVDTQYF
>.|.|TRBJ1-3|TRBV6-1
TGTGCCAGCAGCGCACACGGCGGAACTGGAAACACCATATATTTT
CASSAHGGTGNTIYF
>.|.|TRBJ2-5|TRBV19
TGTGCCAGTAGTATAGGAGGGAGCTCCGGGGAGACCCAGTACTTC
CASSIGGSSGETQYF
>.|.|TRBJ2-1|TRBV4-1
TGCGCCAGCAGCCAAGATCCCTCGGGGGTCCCCTACAATGAGCAGTTCTTC
CASSQDPSGVPYNEQFF
>.|.|TRBJ1-2|TRBV6-5
TGTGCCAGCAGTTACTCGGCAGGTACTCTCGCGGGGACCTTC
CASSYSAGTLAGTF
>once|TRBD1|TRBJ1-4|TRBV10-3
TGTGCCATCAGCCCGGGACAGGGAAATGAAAAACTGTTTTTT
CAISPGQGNEKLFF
>once|TRBD1|TRBJ1-6|TRBV10-3
TGTGCCATCAGTACCGAGACAGGGAGCCCTTCACCCCTCCACTTT
CAISTETGSPSPLHF
>.|TRBD2|TRBJ2-2|TRBV4-1
TGCGCCAGCAGCGTACGACTAGCGGGGGGTAGGGAGGGGGAGCTGTTTTTT
CASSVRLAGGREGELFF
>once|TRBD2|TRBJ2-5|TRBV9
TGTGCCAGCAGCCACGGGGGGTTAGACCAGACCCAGTACTTC
CASSHGGLDQTQYF
>.|TRBD1|TRBJ2-7|TRBV5-6
TGTGCCAGCAGCCTAGGACAGGGGGTCACCTACGAGCAGTACTTC
CASSLGQGVTYEQYF
>few|.|TRBJ1-2|TRBV25-1
TGTGCCAGCAGTACCCGTGAGACAGCCAACTATGGCTACACCTTC
CASSTRETANYGYTF
>.|.|TRBJ2-1|TRBV30
TGTGCCTGGAGTGTACCAGGTCGGGGGGCCACTAACAATGAGCAGTTCTTC
CAWSVPGRGATNNEQFF
>.|.|TRBJ2-5|TRBV30
TGTGCCTGGAGTGTTCGCTGGAGAGGGACCCAGTACTTC
CAWSVRWRGTQYF
>.|TRBD2|TRBJ2-5|TRBV27
TGTGCCAGCAGTTTCTGGACTAGCGGGGGGGGCCAAGAGACCCAGTACTTC
CASSFWTSGGGQETQYF
>.|TRBD1|TRBJ1-2|TRBV5-6
TGTGCCAGCAGCCGAACAGGGGGCTATGGCTACACCTTC
CASSRTGGYGYTF
>.|TRBD1|TRBJ1-4|TRBV11-2
TGTGCCAGCAGCCGACAGGGGGCCGGTGAAAAACTGTTTTTT
CASSRQGAGEKLFF
>.|TRBD1|TRBJ2-7|TRBV9
TGTGCCAGCAGCGTAGGGACAGGGAGGACAGGCGAGCAGTACTTC
CASSVGTGRTGEQYF
>.|TRBD1|TRBJ2-7|TRBV5-1
TGCGCCAGCAGCTTGAGGCAGGGGGCCTACGAGCAGTACTTC
CASSLRQGAYEQYF
>.|.|TRBJ1-3|TRBV30
TGTGCCTGGAGTGTGTTAGCCTACTCTGGAAACACCATATATTTT
CAWSVLAYSGNTIYF
>.|TRBD1|TRBJ1-5|TRBV5-5
TGTGCCAGCAGCCCAAGACAGGGTGTCGGTAATCAGCCCCAGCATTTT
CASSPRQGVGNQPQHF
>.|.|TRBJ2-5|TRBV5-1
TGCGCCAGCAGCTTGGGACTGCGCGAAGAGACCCAGTACTTC
CASSLGLREETQYF
>.|TRBD1|TRBJ2-1|TRBV6-1
TGTGCCAGCGCCTTGGACAGGGGCTCCTACAATGAGCAGTTCTTC
CASALDRGSYNEQFF
>.|.|TRBJ1-6|TRBV19
TGTGCCAGTAGTAGACCGTTGACAGCGAAGAATTCACCCCTCCACTTT
CASSRPLTAKNSPLHF
>.|.|TRBJ2-7|TRBV11-2
TGTGCCAGCAGCTTAGGACCAGGGCTCCTCTACGAGCAGTACTTC
CASSLGPGLLYEQYF
>.|TRBD1|TRBJ1-1|TRBV5-1
TGCGCCAGCAGCCAAAAGGACAGGATGAACACTGAAGCTTTCTTT
CASSQKDRMNTEAFF
>.|.|TRBJ1-3|TRBV4-2
TGTGCCAGCAGCCCAACAGTTCTCACTGGAAACACCATATATTTT
CASSPTVLTGNTIYF